A single sample gave rise to the 23 T cell receptor beta chains below, sequenced in a study of metastatic and nonmetastatic thyroid tumors. Each patient went into thyroid surgery without having received any treatment. Using MiXCR, TCRdb re-called clones from the PCR reads. This sample has fewer than 20,000 clones, with approximately 23% found just once. Input material: adjacent normal tissue. These receptors were collected from a female donor with papillary thyroid cancer or a benign thyroid nodule (not recorded which). Some clones in this sample may be carry-over from other donors' samples.

This clone rates as medium-sized (0.01 to 0.1%). This chain links TRBV20-1 with TRBJ2-1; 7 bases match TRBD2. Germline loops: CDR1 DFQATT, CDR2 SNEGSKA (reference sequence). There are 10 residues in the CDR3. V lost 3 bases and J lost 10; bases outside the gene matches: 0. The CDR3 here is CSASGGEQFF. The CDR3, as DNA: TGCAGTGCTAGCGGGGGGGAGCAGTTCTTC.

This clone was counted at least ten times. The chain uses TRBV7-8 and TRBJ2-3, with TRBD2 matching 11 bases. V shed 5 bases, J shed 8 bases, and the junction held 12 bases outside the gene matches. CDR3 size: 16 residues. Germline V CDR1 and CDR2: SGHVS, FQNEAQ. CDR3 residues: CASSELFGTSGSTQYF. DNA for the CDR3: TGTGCCAGCAGCGAGCTCTTTGGGACTAGCGGTTCTACGCAGTATTTT.

This clone was counted at least ten times. The rearrangement uses TRBV7-8 and TRBJ2-1; the D gene is possibly TRBD1 (6 bases). V was pared by 1 base and J by 1 base, with 14 bases between. This CDR3 region has 17 residues. The germline CDR1 and CDR2 sequences are SGHVS and FQNEAQ. Here the CDR3 DNA reads TGTGCCAGCAGCTTAGAAGTAGGGGGAAGGTCCTACAATGAGCAGTTCTTC. This sequence encodes CASSLEVGGRSYNEQFF.

At least ten counts were recorded for this clone. The J gene is TRBJ2-1, the V gene TRBV3-1; D is ambiguous. V lost 6 bases and J lost 6, with 9 bases in between. CDR1 LGHDT and CDR2 YNNKEL come from the germline V gene (reference sequence). The CDR3 is 12 amino acids. The CDR3: CASRKIGNEQFF. In nucleotides, the CDR3 is TGTGCCAGCAGAAAGATAGGCAATGAGCAGTTCTTC.

The sample holds a few counts of this clone. Because it lacks the conserved phenylalanine or tryptophan at the end, this CDR3 is likely a read error. This chain links TRBV2 with TRBJ1-4; D might be TRBD1 (6 bases). This CDR3 is built from 16 residues. V lost 1 base and J lost 3, with 12 bases in between. Looked up from germline, CDR1 is SNHLY and CDR2 is FYNNEI. The DNA for the CDR3 is TGTGCCAGCAGTGAAGTGGGGGGCGCGGCTAATGAAAAACTGTTTCTT. Encoded protein: CASSEVGGAANEKLFL.

This clone is judged medium-sized. V and J are TRBV12-3 or TRBV12-4 and TRBJ2-1; D is unclear. The CDR3 contains 14 residues. V gave up 0 bases and J gave up 9 bases, with 12 bases separating them. The DNA for the CDR3 is TGTGCCAGCAGTTTAGCGGTGTTAGTATTTGAGCAGTTCTTC. Amino acid sequence: CASSLAVLVFEQFF.

This clone was counted between two and nine times. This rearrangement joins TRBV2 to TRBJ2-3, with 9 nucleotides matching TRBD2. CDR1 SNHLY and CDR2 FYNNEI come from the germline V gene. With V trimmed by 8 bases and J by 3 bases, 9 bases remained unmatched. The length of the CDR3 is 15 residues. This chain's CDR3 is CASLDGGLATDTQYF. Here the CDR3 DNA reads TGTGCCAGCCTAGACGGGGGACTAGCAACAGATACGCAGTATTTT.

This clone was found a few times. CDR3: CASSPRGWVIRYEQYF. In nucleotides, the CDR3 is TGTGCCAGCAGTCCAAGGGGGTGGGTAATTAGGTACGAGCAGTACTTC. J is TRBJ2-7 and V is TRBV27, with D maybe TRBD1 (6 bases). This CDR3 is 16 amino acids long. V lost 5 bases, J lost 4 bases, and 21 bases lay in between. Germline V gene lookup returns CDR1 MNHEY and CDR2 SMNVEV (reference sequence).

This clone is judged medium-sized. V gene TRBV6-1 combines with J gene TRBJ2-5; D unresolved. The CDR3 consists of 12 residues. Germline-derived CDR1 and CDR2 are MNHNS and SASEGT. V was cut by 8 bases and J by 3 bases, with 10 bases left in between. CDR3 sequence (DNA): TGTGCCAGCGGGAAGCGTAAAGAGACCCAGTACTTC. Its protein product is CASGKRKETQYF.

This clone is categorized as medium-sized (0.01 to 0.1%). V gene TRBV28 combines with J gene TRBJ2-5; maybe TRBD1 (6 bases). Germline CDR1 reads MDHEN; CDR2 reads SYDVKM. V was pared by 8 bases and J by 5 bases, with 27 bases between. This CDR3 region has 17 residues. The CDR3 DNA reads as TGTGCCAGCGGGGACCCGGGGAGCAGGGGATACCGGGAGACCCAGTACTTC. It is translated as CASGDPGSRGYRETQYF.

The rearrangement uses TRBV6-1 and TRBJ1-2; D possibly corresponds to TRBD1 (6 bases). V was trimmed by 7 bases and J by 14 bases, leaving 23 bases between them. This CDR3 comprises 13 residues. Germline-derived CDR1 and CDR2 are MNHNS and SASEGT. This chain's CDR3 is CASTLREGRGWTF. In DNA form, the CDR3 reads TGTGCCAGCACGTTAAGGGAGGGCAGGGGCTGGACCTTC.

At least ten counts were recorded for this clone. A much bigger clone sits one base away, suggesting this may be a read error. This sample also contains other DNA sequences that code for the same CDR3. This chain joins TRBV20-1 and TRBJ2-5, with TRBD2 matching over 7 bases. Germline V lookup: CDR1 DFQATT, CDR2 SNEGSKA (reference sequence). CDR3 length: 13 amino acids. DNA of the CDR3: TGCAGTGCCGCGGGAGATGGGGTCCGGACCCAGTGCTTC. The encoded protein is CSAAGDGVRTQCF.

With respect to this clone: Its ends do not fully match the called genes, so a read error is possible. The genes are TRBV29-1 and TRBJ2-7, with 10 positions matching TRBD2. The CDR3 is 15 amino acids. The germline CDR1 and CDR2 sequences are SQVTM and ANQGSEA. CDR3 sequence (DNA): TGTAGCGTTGTGGGGTTTGGACTAGCGGCCTACGAGCAGTACTTC. Residues: CSVVGFGLAAYEQYF.

Concerning this clone itself: Sequence at one end of the junction differs from germline and may be a read error. The chain is built from TRBV7-8 and TRBJ2-5, with unresolved D. The V gene's germline CDR1 is SGHVS and CDR2 FQNEAQ. This CDR3 is built from 15 residues. The CDR3 DNA reads TGTGCCAGCAGCCAGGAACTGATGTACCAAGAGACCGAGTACTTC. It translates to CASSQELMYQETEYF.

This clone was found many times. The chain joins TRBV5-5 to TRBJ2-2; possible D gene TRBD1, 5 bases. V was pared by 2 bases and J by 2 bases, with 13 bases between. Looked up from germline, CDR1 is SGHKS and CDR2 is YYEKEE (reference sequence). The CDR3 extends over 16 amino acids. The CDR3 is CASSFGQGLNTGELFF. In nucleotides, the CDR3 is TGTGCCAGCAGCTTCGGGCAGGGCCTAAACACCGGGGAGCTGTTTTTT.

This clone has ten or more counts. V usage is TRBV30 and J usage is TRBJ2-1; unclear D gene. V shed 1 base and J shed 8 bases, with 12 bases lying between them. CDR3 length equals 13 residues. Germline CDR1 GTSNPN, CDR2 SVGIG (reference sequence). In nucleotides, the CDR3 is TGTGCCTGGAGTGACGGGCGCCAGTATGAGCAGTTCTTC. Translation gives CAWSDGRQYEQFF.

The chain uses TRBV6-5 and TRBJ1-6, with unresolved D. The CDR3 is 14 amino acids. V lost 2 bases and J 9 bases, leaving 11 bases between the germline ends. The germline V gene has CDR1 MNHEY and CDR2 SVGAGI. The CDR3 sequence is CASSYITGFSPLHF. CDR3 nucleotides: TGTGCCAGCAGTTACATTACGGGGTTTTCACCCCTCCACTTT.

The sample holds a few counts of this clone. The chain combines TRBV2 with TRBJ1-1, with 8 bases fitting TRBD1. Germline assignment: CDR1 SNHLY and CDR2 FYNNEI. The CDR3 totals 14 residues. Losses at the gene ends were 6 bases for V and 3 bases for J; bases not matched to a gene: 6. CDR3 sequence (DNA): TGTGCCAGCAGCCAACAGGGGGGCCACACTGAAGCTTTCTTT. This translates into CASSQQGGHTEAFF.

By its share, this clone is medium-sized (0.01 to 0.1%). The chain recombines TRBV6-1 with TRBJ2-7; no clear D. The CDR3 contains 12 residues. V dropped 5 bases and J dropped 6 bases, with 11 bases sitting between them. CDR1 and CDR2 from the germline V gene are MNHNS and SASEGT. The CDR3 nucleotides read TGTGCCAGCAGTCGCTCTGGTGCCGAGCAGTACTTC. Amino acid sequence: CASSRSGAEQYF.

This clone has more than one count but fewer than ten. This rearrangement joins TRBV6-1 to TRBJ2-1; 10 bases line up with TRBD2. Trimming at V came to 2 bases and at J to 8 bases, leaving 15 bases not matched to a gene. The CDR3 spans 18 residues. Germline V lookup: CDR1 MNHNS, CDR2 SASEGT. This CDR3 is CASSENSLRATSGDEQFF. In DNA form, the CDR3 reads TGTGCCAGCAGTGAAAACAGCCTCCGGGCAACTAGCGGGGATGAGCAGTTCTTC.

This clone was observed at least ten times. The V and J genes are TRBV19 and TRBJ2-3, with 8 bases lining up with TRBD1. This CDR3 spans 14 amino acids. Germline assignment: CDR1 LNHDA and CDR2 SQIVND (reference sequence). V was pared by 9 bases and J by 5 bases, with 10 bases of the junction left unmatched. This CDR3 reads CASKNRGELDTQYF. CDR3 nucleotide sequence: TGTGCCAGCAAAAACAGGGGGGAATTAGATACGCAGTATTTT.

The chain joins TRBV20-1 to TRBJ2-3; D not resolved. The CDR3 totals 14 residues. Germline-derived CDR1 and CDR2 are DFQATT and SNEGSKA (reference sequence). The ends were cut back, 4 bases at V and 6 bases at J, with 17 bases in the middle. As DNA, the CDR3 is TGCAGTGCTATACTCTCGGTGCCTGCCGATACGCAGTATTTT. It yields the protein CSAILSVPADTQYF.

The chain links TRBV30 to TRBJ1-5; perhaps TRBD1 as D (5 bases). Germline V gene sequence: CDR1 GTSNPN, CDR2 SVGIG (reference sequence). The V end was cut by 3 bases, the J end by 0 bases, with 12 bases between. The CDR3 totals 15 residues. CDR3 sequence: CAWRRGEGSNQPQHF. The DNA for the CDR3 is TGTGCCTGGAGGAGGGGCGAGGGTAGCAATCAGCCCCAGCATTTT.